This T cell receptor (beta chain) was identified in a study of blood T cell repertoires in COVID-19. For the study at large: COVID-19 samples from acute and convalescent phases originated in the United States, Italy and Spain. T cells, B-cell-depleted T cells, or PBMCs provided the cDNA or gDNA that served as material.

Per germline, CDR1 LGHNA and CDR2 YNFKEQ. This CDR3 is built from 14 residues. Trimming took 0 bases from V and 2 from J, leaving 7 bases between them. Only in-frame clones appear in the TCRdb table, and some are missing; sequencing was by immunoSEQ multiplex PCR. This table holds 150,000 to 170,000 clones, around 85% found once. This receptor was obtained from a woman aged 55-70 years with acute or convalescent COVID-19. V gene TRBV4-2 combines with J gene TRBJ2-5; no firm D call. Sequenced sample: peripheral blood. The CDR3 region is CASSQDGQQETQYF. The CDR3 DNA sequence: TGTGCCAGCAGCCAAGATGGGCAGCAAGAGACCCAGTACTTC.